This T cell receptor beta chain was sequenced in a study of shared clonotypes between healthy human individuals (dated by TCRdb to 2020 to 2022). A note on the overall study: A couple of women and three men aged 18 to 49 years were included in the cohort. For each donor, three plates each were used for CD4 naive and CD4 memory, two plates were used for CD8 naive, and one plate was used for CD8 memory. Blood TCR repertoires of roughly five healthy adults were deeply sequenced to estimate repertoire size and the extent of clonotype sharing between individuals. To increase sequencing depth and limit assay-specific biases, different laboratories used diverse techniques to prepare libraries and sequence TCR repertoires. Per donor, leukapheresis produced somewhere between about 0.9 and 10 billion PBMCs.

Using the deep immunoSEQ assay, TCR CDR3 regions were amplified from genomic DNA by multiplex PCR. Genomic DNA extracted from each cell subset was distributed evenly over all wells of several immunoSEQ 96-well plates, and each plate served as one replicate. Each replicate PCR for sorted subsets received approximately 200 ng genomic DNA, equal to roughly 33,000 T cell genomes. Purified libraries were measured with a Qubit 3.0 fluorometer, size-checked on a Bioanalyzer 2100, and measured again with the KAPA Library Quantification kit. Each immunoSEQ 96-well plate was sequenced on its own single-read 150-cycle Illumina NextSeq 550 flow cell. The authors' pipeline ran thus. Because the immunoSEQ output included only junctional sequences and no quality scores, the filtering could not be the same as the filtering used for full-length reads. To assign V/J genes and CDR3, sequences were annotated against IMGT germline references using PyIR, a Python wrapper for IgBLAST v1.9. Reads with weak V/J assignments (E-value above 1e-6), missing CDR3, stop codons, out-of-frame junctions, or ambiguous translated residues were removed. A V3J clonotype was defined by an identical inferred V gene, J gene, and CDR3 amino acid sequence. To compute the percentage overlap between repertoires, the number of shared unique clonotypes was divided by the size of the smaller repertoire. Richness of each repertoire was evaluated using RTK rarefaction, the Chao1 estimator, and Recon v2.1 estimates of unobserved clonotypes. Generation probabilities were computed with OLGA for all TCRbeta clonotypes obtained by the gDNA method from a handful of donors. TCRdb holds this immuneACCESS table with in-frame rearrangements only. Some clones are missing; in checked studies, unresolved V genes explain under half, and the rest has no known cause. V and J calls and clone size are as listed in that table; D and trimming were resolved from the DNA. The sample profile shows over a million clones; over 95% of them were found once. Over 1% of the sample lies in the top ten.

Deletion took 6 bases off V and 8 bases off J, with a span of 16 bases between the germline ends. The CDR3 holds 14 amino acids from the cysteine to the phenylalanine. Only the CDR3 portion is preserved as DNA: 42 bases, with reading frame beginning at the first base. The germline V gene yields MDHEN for CDR1 and SYDVKM for CDR2. The donors were healthy, HIV-negative adults who had no recently reported acute infections or vaccinations. Only Caucasian adults living in Nashville, Tennessee, USA were represented among the donors. CD4+ T cells were enriched by magnetic negative selection, after which naive cells were positively selected on CD45RA and the negative fraction was taken as the memory subset. Blood was obtained by leukapheresis, after which PBMCs were separated by Ficoll-Histopaque density gradient centrifugation and cryopreserved in liquid nitrogen vapor phase. Analytical flow cytometry was used to check the purity and quantity of every magnetically sorted T cell population. Genomic DNA was isolated from each sorted fraction and quantified by UV absorbance on a Nanodrop 2000c.

Concerning this clone: The specificity of this receptor is unknown. Per-base qualities were not stored, and no clone one base away is much larger.

Findings and caveats that apply to the study as a whole: Rarefaction of sorted-subset datasets indicated incomplete sequencing despite the large sequencing depth. Because the study included a small number of donors, the genetic and exposure-history diversity represented was limited. Estimated clonotype richness was generally larger for naive than for memory subsets. Higher generation probabilities were observed for clonotypes shared by all four sorted-subset donors than for non-shared clonotypes. When a handful of donors were compared, the shared fraction of clonotypes was about 5% for naive CD4, less than 4% for naive CD8, 2.3% for memory CD4, and 0.4% for memory CD8. Pairwise subsampling indicated that sequencing depth was expected to affect the degree of clonotype sharing among donors. Sampling was restricted to blood, and TCR repertoires in tissue are likely to differ from TCR repertoires in blood.

The rearrangement combines TRBV28 with TRBJ1-4; the best D guess is TRBD1, with 5 bases matching. The TCR sequence derives from a man under 40 in good health. Material: naive CD4+ T cells sorted from blood. According to the study, the label for this sample's cell subset or site signals: CD45RA+ positively selected. The sequenced DNA: TGTGCCAGCAGAACCACAGGATTAGGGGAAAAACTGTTTTTT. Its protein is CASRTTGLGEKLFF.